Described below is a single T cell receptor beta chain sequence and its context. This entry belongs to a study of control samples from healthy donors and cancer patients. The CDR3 loop spans 13 amino acids. The germline gives CDR1 SGHDN, CDR2 FVKESK. V lost 4 bases and J lost 8, with 14 bases in between. Assay: immunoSEQ multiplex PCR; the TCRdb copy retains only in-frame clones and omits some. The sample contains roughly 39,000 clones, about 93% of which appear only once. This clonotype originated in a woman in her forties or fifties in good health. Sample: blood. This chain joins TRBV14 and TRBJ1-2, with D possibly TRBD1 on 6 matching bases. As DNA, the CDR3 is TGTGCCAGCAGCCTGGGCGGGGGCGGAGGCTACACCTTC. Amino acid sequence: CASSLGGGGGYTF.